The rows below give T cell receptor beta chains drawn from one sample of a study of control samples from healthy donors and cancer patients. Using immunoSEQ multiplex PCR, the repertoire was profiled, and TCRdb retains in-frame clones only, with some absent. Of tens of thousands of clones listed, 80% to 90% are singletons. The sample comprised PBMCs. These TCRs come from a man aged 55-75 years with head and neck cancer. The CDR3 runs from the conserved cysteine through the conserved F or W. The order of the fields is clone size, D gene, J gene, V gene, CDR3 protein, CDR3 DNA. The D gene is left open where the match is weak. Size is omitted from some rows. Given values are once, few, many or a class for expanded clones.

-	-	TRBJ2-2	TRBV10-3	CAIREGGGVTGELFF	TGTGCCATCAGAGAAGGCGGTGGGGTCACCGGGGAGCTGTTTTTT
once	-	TRBJ1-1	TRBV5-4	CASSFLNTEAFF	TGTGCCAGCAGCTTCTTGAACACTGAAGCTTTCTTT
-	-	TRBJ2-1	TRBV6-1	CASSEGVNEQFF	TGTGCCAGCAGTGAAGGGGTGAATGAGCAGTTCTTC
once	TRBD2	TRBJ2-7	TRBV6-5	CASSYSGLAQYEQYF	TGTGCCAGCAGTTACTCGGGACTAGCTCAATACGAGCAGTACTTC
-	-	TRBJ1-2	TRBV5-4	CASSLAAGTNYGYTF	TGTGCCAGCAGCTTGGCGGCAGGGACGAACTATGGCTACACCTTC
-	-	TRBJ2-3	TRBV7-9	CASSLGQGGTDTQYF	TGTGCCAGCAGCTTAGGACAGGGAGGGACAGATACGCAGTATTTT
-	-	TRBJ2-7	TRBV6-6	CASSYRGIPPYEQYF	TGTGCCAGCAGTTATCGGGGGATCCCGCCCTACGAGCAGTACTTC
-	TRBD1	TRBJ2-7	TRBV6-6	CASTEDRALYEQYF	TGTGCCAGCACGGAGGACAGGGCTCTCTACGAGCAGTACTTC
-	-	TRBJ2-7	TRBV27	CASSFLATSSYEQYF	TGTGCCAGCAGTTTCTTAGCAACCTCCTCCTACGAGCAGTACTTC
-	-	TRBJ1-5	TRBV4-1	CASTPTASSNQPQHF	TGCGCCAGCACCCCGACCGCGAGTAGCAATCAGCCCCAGCATTTT
-	TRBD2	TRBJ2-1	TRBV7-9	CASSSLAGGLYEQFF	TGTGCCAGCAGTTCCCTAGCGGGGGGATTGTATGAGCAGTTCTTC
-	-	TRBJ1-2	TRBV5-1	CASSSGADGYTF	TGCGCCAGCAGCTCGGGGGCGGATGGCTACACCTTC
-	-	TRBJ1-1	TRBV2	CASRRDPGGTEAFF	TGTGCCAGCAGGCGGGACCCCGGGGGCACTGAAGCTTTCTTT
few	-	TRBJ1-2	TRBV5-1	CASSLGQYYGYTF	TGCGCCAGCAGCTTGGGACAGTACTATGGCTACACCTTC
-	TRBD1	TRBJ1-5	TRBV2	CASSEAGTGVGQPQHF	TGTGCCAGCAGTGAAGCTGGGACAGGGGTGGGTCAGCCCCAGCATTTT
-	TRBD2	TRBJ2-7	TRBV5-1	CASSLGGTSITYYEQYF	TGCGCCAGCAGCCTGGGGGGGACTAGTATAACTTACTACGAGCAGTACTTC
-	-	TRBJ1-3	TRBV30	CAWRGPNSGNTIYF	TGTGCCTGGAGGGGACCGAACTCTGGAAACACCATATATTTT
few	-	TRBJ2-7	TRBV7-6	CASSPLGHREQYF	TGTGCCAGCAGCCCTCTAGGGCATCGTGAGCAGTACTTC
-	-	TRBJ2-1	TRBV6-5	CASSYSTANNEQFF	TGTGCCAGCAGTTACTCAACAGCTAACAATGAGCAGTTCTTC
-	-	TRBJ2-3	TRBV24-1	CATSDGYTDTQYF	TGTGCCACCAGTGACGGGTACACAGATACGCAGTATTTT
-	-	TRBJ2-2	TRBV12-3/TRBV12-4	CASSTGFPGELFF	TGTGCCAGCAGTACAGGGTTCCCCGGGGAGCTGTTTTTT
-	-	TRBJ2-7	TRBV11-2	CASTVVGTVYEQYF	TGTGCCAGCACCGTAGTGGGCACAGTCTACGAGCAGTACTTC
medium-sized	-	TRBJ2-6	TRBV6-4	CASSDDNSGANVLTF	TGTGCCAGCAGTGACGACAACTCTGGGGCCAACGTCCTGACTTTC
-	-	TRBJ1-5	TRBV19	CASSVLADQPQHF	TGTGCCAGTAGCGTCCTGGCGGATCAGCCCCAGCATTTT
once	-	TRBJ2-1	TRBV21-1	CASRLGARERFSGSFVEQFF	TGTGCCAGCAGATTGGGCGCCAGGGAGAGGTTTAGCGGGAGCTTTGTTGAGCAGTTCTTC
-	TRBD2	TRBJ2-7	TRBV10-1	CASSNSGRAREQYF	TGCGCCAGCAGCAATAGCGGGAGGGCTAGAGAGCAGTACTTC
-	-	TRBJ1-6	TRBV18	CASSPEDNSPLHF	TGTGCCAGCTCGCCCGAGGATAATTCACCCCTCCACTTT
-	TRBD2	TRBJ2-1	TRBV5-1	CASSSLAQSYNEQFF	TGCGCCAGCAGCTCACTAGCGCAATCCTACAATGAGCAGTTCTTC
-	TRBD1	TRBJ2-1	TRBV18	CASSPTRDRLYNEQFF	TGTGCCAGCTCACCAACCCGGGACAGACTCTACAATGAGCAGTTCTTC
few	TRBD2	TRBJ2-5	TRBV11-1	CASSDTSGGATQYF	TGTGCCAGCAGCGATACTAGCGGGGGTGCGACCCAGTACTTC
-	-	TRBJ2-3	TRBV30	CAWSVQDADTQYF	TGTGCCTGGAGTGTACAGGACGCAGATACGCAGTATTTT
-	TRBD1	TRBJ1-4	TRBV6-1	CASSEMIGNRGYEKLFF	TGTGCCAGCAGTGAAATGATTGGGAACAGGGGTTATGAAAAACTGTTTTTT
-	-	TRBJ2-1	TRBV11-3	CASSLGGLSYNEQFF	TGTGCCAGCAGCTTAGGCGGACTCTCCTACAATGAGCAGTTCTTC
-	TRBD1	TRBJ1-5	TRBV19	CATTGTGNQPQHF	TGTGCCACCACCGGGACAGGTAATCAGCCCCAGCATTTT
-	TRBD1	TRBJ1-4	TRBV28	CASRPNRGGNEKLFF	TGTGCCAGCAGGCCTAACAGGGGGGGAAATGAAAAACTGTTTTTT
-	TRBD2	TRBJ2-1	TRBV13	CASSQTSAEQFF	TGTGCCAGCAGCCAGACTAGCGCCGAGCAGTTCTTC
-	-	TRBJ1-1	TRBV10-1	CASRDGTDYFTEAFF	TGCGCCAGCAGAGACGGGACCGACTATTTCACTGAAGCTTTCTTT
-	-	TRBJ2-4	TRBV28	CASSPWGTLAKNIQYF	TGTGCCAGCAGTCCGTGGGGCACCCTAGCCAAAAACATTCAGTACTTC
-	-	TRBJ2-7	TRBV5-1	CASHEGAPPYEQYF	TGCGCCAGCCACGAAGGGGCACCCCCGTACGAGCAGTACTTC
-	TRBD2	TRBJ2-7	TRBV15	CATSMRLAGAYPSYEQYF	TGTGCCACCAGCATGCGACTAGCGGGAGCCTACCCCTCCTACGAGCAGTACTTC
-	-	TRBJ1-2	TRBV6-5	CASSLEGGRTYGYTF	TGTGCCAGCAGCCTCGAAGGGGGGCGAACCTATGGCTACACCTTC
-	-	TRBJ1-4	TRBV7-9	CASSLARPNEKLFF	TGTGCCAGCAGCTTAGCACGACCTAATGAAAAACTGTTTTTT
-	TRBD1	TRBJ2-1	TRBV4-2	CASSQDTQGAYNEQFF	TGTGCCAGCAGCCAAGATACCCAGGGGGCCTACAATGAGCAGTTCTTC
-	-	TRBJ1-1	TRBV13	CASSRDGPGAFF	TGTGCCAGCAGCCGTGACGGCCCGGGGGCTTTCTTT
-	-	TRBJ1-1	TRBV2	CASSPGLLNTEAFF	TGTGCCAGCAGCCCAGGACTTCTGAACACTGAAGCTTTCTTT
-	-	TRBJ1-3	TRBV5-1	CASSATGTGNTIYF	TGCGCCAGCAGCGCCACCGGGACAGGAAACACCATATATTTT
-	-	TRBJ2-6	TRBV5-1	CASSLAPGTALSGANVLTF	TGCGCCAGCAGCTTGGCCCCGGGGACTGCCCTCTCTGGGGCCAACGTCCTGACTTTC
-	-	TRBJ2-3	TRBV4-1	CASSQRSLSTSTDTQYF	TGCGCCAGCAGCCAAAGGAGCTTAAGCACTAGCACAGATACGCAGTATTTT
-	TRBD1	TRBJ1-4	TRBV6-6	CASGTGQHNEKLFF	TGTGCCAGCGGAACGGGACAGCATAATGAAAAACTGTTTTTT
once	-	TRBJ1-2	TRBV29-1	CSVDEGVDYGYTF	TGCAGCGTTGATGAAGGGGTTGACTATGGCTACACCTTC